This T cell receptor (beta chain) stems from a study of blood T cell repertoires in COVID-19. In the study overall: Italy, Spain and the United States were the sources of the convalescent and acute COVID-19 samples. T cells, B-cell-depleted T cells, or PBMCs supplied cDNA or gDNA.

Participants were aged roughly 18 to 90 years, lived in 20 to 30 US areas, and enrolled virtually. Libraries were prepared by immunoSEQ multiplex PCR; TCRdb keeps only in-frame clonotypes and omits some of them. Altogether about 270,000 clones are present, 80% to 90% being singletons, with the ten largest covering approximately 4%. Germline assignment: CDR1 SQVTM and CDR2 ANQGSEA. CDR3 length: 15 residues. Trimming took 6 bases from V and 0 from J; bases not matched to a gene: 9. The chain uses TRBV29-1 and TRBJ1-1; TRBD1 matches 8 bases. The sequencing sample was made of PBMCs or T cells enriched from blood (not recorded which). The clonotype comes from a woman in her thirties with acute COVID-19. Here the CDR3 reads CSVPGTGVMNTEAFF. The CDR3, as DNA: TGCAGCGTACCCGGGACAGGAGTTATGAACACTGAAGCTTTCTTT.